The 10 T cell receptor beta chains below come from one sample, sequenced in a study of T-cell reconstitution after alpha-beta-depleted transplantation in children. Unique molecular identifiers were used to barcode this TCRbeta library. TCRdb reprocessed the PCR reads via MiXCR and lists one record per CDR3 protein. The sample has 45,000 to 70,000 distinct CDR3 sequences, 44% seen once. Specimen: PBMCs, mostly from graft donor cells, collected 360 days after TCRalphabeta/CD19-depleted stem cell transplant. These receptors all come from a male patient younger than 18 who had a stem cell transplant for acute lymphoblastic leukemia, so the T cells may come from the graft donor.

The chain employs TRBV7-9 and TRBJ2-2; the D is unclear. The CDR3 consists of 14 residues. Trimming stripped 4 bases from V and 3 bases from J, with 9 bases between. CDR1 and CDR2 from the germline V gene are SEHNR and FQNEAQ (reference sequence). The CDR3, as DNA: TGTGCCAGCAGCTCAGGACGGTACACCGGGGAGCTGTTTTTT. It is translated as CASSSGRYTGELFF.

This clonotype was detected a few times. The CDR3 is CASSTGPRQETQYF. CDR3 coding DNA: TGCGCCAGCAGCACAGGACCACGCCAAGAGACCCAGTACTTC. The chain employs TRBV5-1 and TRBJ2-5; TRBD1 might be the D (5 bases). Germline CDR1 reads SGHRS; CDR2 reads YFSETQ. Trimming cost V 4 bases and J 1 base, with 11 bases left between them. The CDR3 spans 14 residues.

The genes are TRBV4-2 and TRBJ2-7, with 8 nucleotides matching TRBD1. The CDR3 contains 14 residues. V shed 4 bases and J 3 bases; nucleotides not matched to a gene: 5. Looked up from germline, CDR1 is LGHNA and CDR2 is YNFKEQ. CDR3 region: CASSPGTGYYEQYF. CDR3 sequence (DNA): TGTGCCAGCAGCCCCGGGACAGGCTACTACGAGCAGTACTTC.

V usage is TRBV5-1 and J usage is TRBJ2-5, with 11 bases matching TRBD2. Trimming cost V 4 bases and J 5 bases; bases outside gene matches: 1. The germline CDR1 and CDR2 sequences are SGHRS and YFSETQ. The CDR3 is 13 residues long. CDR3 in amino acids: CASSRTSGETQYF. In DNA form, the CDR3 reads TGCGCCAGCAGCCGGACTAGCGGGGAGACCCAGTACTTC. Looking up the rest from reference TRBV5-1 and TRBJ2-5 gives the full variable domain: KAGVTQTPRYLIKTRGQQVTLSCSPISGHRSVSWYQQTPGQGLQFLFEYFSETQRNKGNFPGRFSGRQFSNSRSEMNVSTLELGDSALYLCASSRTSGETQYFGPGTRLLVL.

The chain links TRBV29-1 to TRBJ2-7; 9 bases agree with TRBD2. V lost 5 bases and J lost 0; bases outside the gene matches: 8. CDR1 is SQVTM and CDR2 is ANQGSEA in the germline V gene. The length of the CDR3 is 15 residues. The CDR3 DNA follows: TGCAGCGTTCGAATTGGAGCGGGAGGCTCCTACGAGCAGTACTTC. As protein: CSVRIGAGGSYEQYF.

In this sample, this clonotype turned up a few times. The V gene is TRBV12-3 or TRBV12-4, the J gene TRBJ2-3; TRBD2 matches at 9 bases. V shed 7 bases and J 0 bases; nucleotides not matched to a gene: 5. This CDR3 region has 15 residues. Here the CDR3 reads CASIVAGASTDTQYF. The CDR3 DNA follows: TGTGCCAGCATTGTAGCGGGAGCCAGCACAGATACGCAGTATTTT.

V gene TRBV28 combines with J gene TRBJ2-7; perhaps TRBD2 as D (6 bases). The CDR3 length is 16 residues. V gave up 7 bases and J gave up 2 bases, with 21 bases separating them. CDR1 and CDR2 (germline): MDHEN, SYDVKM. The CDR3 DNA reads TGTGCCAGCACCCTTGGCAGCGGGTTCTGGACCTACGAGCAGTACTTC. Residues: CASTLGSGFWTYEQYF.

The rearrangement links TRBV20-1 to TRBJ2-7; a possible D gene is TRBD2 (6 bases). The V gene's germline CDR1 is DFQATT and CDR2 SNEGSKA (reference sequence). The CDR3 totals 13 residues. V was trimmed by 2 bases and J by 3 bases, leaving 11 bases between them. CDR3 coding DNA: TGCAGTGCTAGAAGCGGGTCCGACTACGAGCAGTACTTC. It codes for CSARSGSDYEQYF.

The V gene is TRBV12-3 or TRBV12-4, the J gene TRBJ2-1, with TRBD2 matching 7 bases. The trim removed 6 bases at V and 2 bases at J, leaving 7 bases unmatched. The CDR3 spans 15 residues. The CDR3 is CASRQSGKPYNEQFF. DNA of the CDR3: TGTGCCAGCAGGCAAAGCGGGAAACCCTACAATGAGCAGTTCTTC.

This clonotype came up a few times. This chain links TRBV9 with TRBJ2-5, with D perhaps matching TRBD1 (6 bases). Trimming left V 0 bases short and J 3 bases short, with 12 bases between. This CDR3 contains 15 residues. Germline assignment: CDR1 SGDLS and CDR2 YYNGEE. The CDR3 here is CASSVALRTEETQYF. CDR3 in DNA: TGTGCCAGCAGCGTAGCTCTGAGGACAGAAGAGACCCAGTACTTC.